These 26 T cell receptor beta chains were sequenced from one sample in a study of T cell responses to AZD1222 COVID-19 vaccine. Profiled with immunoSEQ multiplex PCR; TCRdb holds only in-frame clones, not every one. The top ten hold around 19% of the sample, which has roughly 97,000 clones, 75% to 90% seen once. The source was peripheral blood, collected on day 0 of AZD1222 vaccination. All receptors come from an adult in good health.

This rearrangement joins TRBV2 to TRBJ2-4; D call uncertain. CDR1 is SNHLY, CDR2 FYNNEI, per germline. This CDR3 is 13 amino acids long. V lost 5 bases, J lost 0 bases, and 5 bases lay in between. The chain's CDR3 is CASSFLAKNIQYF. The DNA for the CDR3 is TGTGCCAGCAGTTTCCTAGCCAAAAACATTCAGTACTTC.

The chain links TRBV6-9 to TRBJ1-4; D unresolved. Trimming cost V 4 bases and J 0 bases, with 18 bases left between them. The CDR3 sequence is 18 residues long. Germline V lookup: CDR1 MNHGY, CDR2 SVAAGI. CDR3 sequence (DNA): TGTGCCAGCAGTTCTGCCGCGGGTGTGATTGCAACTAATGAAAAACTGTTTTTT. Translating it yields CASSSAAGVIATNEKLFF.

The chain is built from TRBV2 and TRBJ1-1; D is unclear. CDR1 is SNHLY, CDR2 FYNNEI, per germline. V lost 4 bases and J 1 base, leaving 13 bases between the germline ends. CDR3 length: 15 amino acids. The chain's CDR3 is CASSVPPGRNTEAFF. The CDR3 nucleotides are TGTGCCAGCAGTGTACCGCCCGGACGGAACACTGAAGCTTTCTTT.

The V and J genes are TRBV5-1 and TRBJ2-2, with D perhaps matching TRBD1 or TRBD2 (5 bases each). Germline assignment: CDR1 SGHRS and CDR2 YFSETQ. Trimming removed 8 bases from V and 5 bases from J, with 22 bases in between. This CDR3 has 16 amino acids. The CDR3 here is CASFSGTPDRTGELFF. The CDR3 DNA sequence: TGCGCCAGTTTTTCCGGGACCCCAGACCGAACCGGGGAGCTGTTTTTT.

The V gene is TRBV6-1, the J gene TRBJ2-3; D not resolved. V dropped 6 bases and J dropped 2 bases, with 18 bases sitting between them. The CDR3 consists of 16 residues. The V gene's germline CDR1 is MNHNS and CDR2 SASEGT. The CDR3 nucleotides are TGTGCCAGCAGCGAACAACTTCTGATGGACACAGATACGCAGTATTTT. It specifies CASSEQLLMDTDTQYF.

The genes are TRBV11-2 and TRBJ2-7, with TRBD1 as a possible D gene (6 bases). This CDR3 contains 13 residues. The germline V and J ends were trimmed by 6 bases and 7 bases, with 16 bases remaining between them. Germline V gives CDR1 SGHAT, CDR2 FQNNGV. In nucleotides, the CDR3 is TGTGCCAGCAGGTCCCTACTAACAGGGGAGCAGTACTTC. As protein: CASRSLLTGEQYF.

This rearrangement joins TRBV24-1 to TRBJ2-7; D gene unclear. Trimming stripped 2 bases from V and 0 bases from J, with 7 bases between. Germline CDR1 reads KGHDR; CDR2 reads SFDVKD. This CDR3 spans 14 amino acids. The CDR3 is CATSDYVSSYEQYF. CDR3 bases: TGTGCCACCAGTGATTATGTCAGCTCCTACGAGCAGTACTTC.

The rearrangement uses TRBV19 and TRBJ1-5, with 7 bases aligning to TRBD1. Germline CDR1 LNHDA, CDR2 SQIVND (reference sequence). V shed 7 bases and J 5 bases; nucleotides not matched to a gene: 8. The CDR3 spans 14 residues. The DNA for the CDR3 is TGTGCCAGTACCCTGGGACAGAGCTATCAGCCCCAGCATTTT. Its translation is CASTLGQSYQPQHF. The full variable domain, with the rest looked up from reference TRBV19 and TRBJ1-5, is DGGITQSPKYLFRKEGQNVTLSCEQNLNHDAMYWYRQDPGQGLRLIYYSQIVNDFQKGDIAEGYSVSREKKESFPLTVTSAQKNPTAFYLCASTLGQSYQPQHFGDGTRLSIL.

The chain has TRBV5-1 and TRBJ2-2; 9 bases line up with TRBD1. The CDR3 extends over 18 amino acids. Germline V lookup: CDR1 SGHRS, CDR2 YFSETQ. The V segment lost 4 bases and the J segment 2 bases; nucleotides outside the gene matches: 12. CDR3: CASSPSPDRGSNTGELFF. CDR3 DNA sequence: TGCGCCAGCAGCCCAAGTCCCGACAGGGGGTCTAACACCGGGGAGCTGTTTTTT.

The chain couples TRBV11-1 to TRBJ2-5, with TRBD2 matching 8 bases. The CDR3 runs 16 residues. After removal of 6 bases from V and 4 bases from J, the junction contained 13 bases not matched to a gene. Germline values: CDR1 SGHAT, CDR2 FQDESV (reference sequence). In DNA form, the CDR3 reads TGTGCCAGCAGTTCTCCACCGGGACTAGTGGTAGAGACCCAGTACTTC. Residues: CASSSPPGLVVETQYF. The complete variable domain, with remaining parts taken from reference TRBV11-1 and TRBJ2-5, reads EAEVAQSPRYKITEKSQAVAFWCDPISGHATLYWYRQILGQGPELLVQFQDESVVDDSQLPKDRFSAERLKGVDSTLKIQPAELGDSAMYLCASSSPPGLVVETQYFGPGTRLLVL.

The chain joins TRBV11-2 to TRBJ1-1; D may be TRBD1 (5 bases). Deletions cut 4 bases from V and 4 bases from J, with 16 bases between. This CDR3 region has 15 residues. CDR1 and CDR2 from the germline V gene are SGHAT and FQNNGV. CDR3 in amino acids: CASSSLTGGVTEAFF. The CDR3 nucleotides read TGTGCCAGCAGCTCACTCACCGGAGGGGTCACTGAAGCTTTCTTT.

J is TRBJ2-7 and V is TRBV14; D possibly corresponds to TRBD1 (6 bases). The V end was cut by 3 bases, the J end by 11 bases, with 17 bases between. Germline CDR1 and CDR2: SGHDN and FVKESK. CDR3 length: 13 residues. CDR3 nucleotides: TGTGCCAGCAGCCAGCAAGAGGACAGCCTTAAGTACTTC. It encodes CASSQQEDSLKYF. The whole variable domain, filled in from reference TRBV14 and TRBJ2-7, reads EAGVTQFPSHSVIEKGQTVTLRCDPISGHDNLYWYRRVMGKEIKFLLHFVKESKQDESGMPNNRFLAERTGGTYSTLKVQPAELEDSGVYFCASSQQEDSLKYFGPGTRLTVT.

The rearrangement joins TRBV11-3 to TRBJ2-3; possibly TRBD2 for D (6 bases). Germline V CDR1 and CDR2: SGHNT, YENEEA. V was shortened by 1 base and J by 3 bases, with 14 bases between the two germline ends. The CDR3 has 16 amino acids. The CDR3 DNA follows: TGTGCCAGCAGCTTAGCCCCATTGGGGGGAACAGATACGCAGTATTTT. It specifies CASSLAPLGGTDTQYF.

The genes are TRBV2 and TRBJ1-6; 8 nucleotides match TRBD1. J lost 8 bases, V lost 6 bases, and 9 bases had no gene match. CDR1 SNHLY and CDR2 FYNNEI come from the germline V gene. The CDR3 spans 15 residues. This CDR3 is CASRRTGIMDSPLHF. The CDR3 DNA follows: TGTGCCAGCAGGAGGACAGGGATCATGGATTCACCCCTCCACTTT.

The rearrangement uses TRBV5-1 and TRBJ1-3; D may be TRBD1 (5 bases). Trimming cost V 7 bases and J 8 bases, with 13 bases left between them. Germline-derived CDR1 and CDR2 are SGHRS and YFSETQ. There are 12 residues in the CDR3. CDR3 nucleotide sequence: TGCGCCAGCCCGGGGGTCCCGGACACCATATATTTT. This translates into CASPGVPDTIYF.

This chain uses TRBV10-1 with TRBJ2-1; no reliable D call. Trimming removed 4 bases at V and 3 bases at J, with 10 bases between. The CDR3 is made up of 14 amino acids. Germline CDR1 is WNHNN and CDR2 is SYGVQD (reference sequence). The CDR3 reads CASSGGKNYNEQFF. In DNA form, the CDR3 reads TGCGCCAGCAGTGGGGGAAAAAACTACAATGAGCAGTTCTTC.

Concerning this clone itself: It is unclear where the CDR3 begins or ends on the DNA, so no DNA is shown, and the CDR3 is as TCRdb lists it. CDR3 loop: CSARDWGRGTF. The V call is TRBV20-1, the J call TRBJ1-2; TRBD1, the table's D call, was not compared with the DNA. The CDR3 comprises 11 residues, both ends counted. The germline CDR1 and CDR2 sequences are DFQATT and SNEGSKA (reference sequence).

The table lists this clone with a count of one. V gene TRBV19 combines with J gene TRBJ1-5, with TRBD1 matching over 7 bases. V lost 7 bases to trimming and J lost 0 bases; unmatched junction nucleotides: 9. The CDR3 loop spans 16 amino acids. Germline loops: CDR1 LNHDA, CDR2 SQIVND (reference sequence). CDR3 residues: CASTPDRNPSNQPQHF. The CDR3 nucleotides are TGTGCCAGTACCCCGGACAGGAACCCTAGCAATCAGCCCCAGCATTTT.

The chain combines TRBV4-1 with TRBJ2-4; D might be TRBD2 (5 bases). The CDR3 extends over 14 amino acids. V lost 1 base to trimming and J lost 6 bases, with 10 bases between them. Germline-derived CDR1 and CDR2 are MGHRA and YSYEKL. In DNA form, the CDR3 reads TGCGCCAGCAGCCAAGCAGACTATGGAAACATTCAGTACTTC. Protein sequence: CASSQADYGNIQYF.

This chain joins TRBV9 and TRBJ2-7; D not resolved. V lost 4 bases to trimming and J lost 4 bases, with 9 bases between them. Germline CDR1 SGDLS, CDR2 YYNGEE. This CDR3 spans 12 amino acids. CDR3 sequence (DNA): TGTGCCAGCAGCCCCCCCAGTTACGAGCAGTACTTC. It codes for CASSPPSYEQYF.

The rearrangement uses TRBV6-5 and TRBJ1-1; D might be TRBD1 (6 bases). The germline V gene has CDR1 MNHEY and CDR2 SVGAGI. V dropped 6 bases and J dropped 3 bases, with 8 bases sitting between them. The CDR3 sequence is 12 residues long. The CDR3 protein is CASSRGDTEAFF. CDR3 sequence (DNA): TGTGCCAGCAGCAGGGGCGACACTGAAGCTTTCTTT.

The V gene is TRBV29-1, the J gene TRBJ1-2, with a weak D call TRBD1 (5 bases). The CDR3 has 13 amino acids. V was clipped by 4 bases and J by 5 bases, with 14 bases between them. Germline CDR1 reads SQVTM; CDR2 reads ANQGSEA. CDR3 nucleotides: TGCAGCGTTGTTTCTACAGGATTTTATGGCTACACCTTC. Residues: CSVVSTGFYGYTF.

The chain combines TRBV6-5 with TRBJ1-4; D ambiguous. Germline values: CDR1 MNHEY, CDR2 SVGAGI. This CDR3 comprises 15 residues. The ends were cut back, 6 bases at V and 8 bases at J, with 19 bases in the middle. The CDR3 spells CASRSLGTVGEKLFF. As DNA, the CDR3 is TGTGCCAGCAGGTCCCTCGGAACAGTCGGGGAAAAACTGTTTTTT.

Turning to this clone: Because the CDR3 is missing its conserved closing phenylalanine or tryptophan, this is likely a read error. The J gene is TRBJ1-6, the V gene TRBV6-5; D is uncertain. This CDR3 comprises 13 residues. Germline V gene lookup returns CDR1 MNHEY and CDR2 SVGAGI. Trimming stripped 6 bases from V and 6 bases from J, with 9 bases between. The CDR3 bases are TGTGCCAGCAGAACGGAGGGTAATTCACCCCTCCACCTT. It is translated as CASRTEGNSPLHL.

The V and J genes are TRBV28 and TRBJ1-1, with D maybe TRBD1 (6 bases). In germline, CDR1 is MDHEN, CDR2 SYDVKM. The CDR3 length is 15 residues. Trimming pared 3 bases from V and 7 bases from J, leaving 18 bases between. The CDR3 loop is CASSLRPGGAYEAFF. The CDR3, as DNA: TGTGCCAGCAGTTTGCGGCCCGGGGGGGCCTATGAAGCTTTCTTT. Full variable domain (rest looked up from reference TRBV28 and TRBJ1-1): DVKVTQSSRYLVKRTGEKVFLECVQDMDHENMFWYRQDPGLGLRLIYFSYDVKMKEKGDIPEGYSVSREKKERFSLILESASTNQTSMYLCASSLRPGGAYEAFFGQGTRLTVV.

This sequence joins TRBV7-2 and TRBJ2-3; 8 bases match TRBD2. Trimming cost V 5 bases and J 5 bases; bases outside gene matches: 12. From germline, CDR1 is SGHTA and CDR2 FQGNSA. The CDR3 runs 16 residues. CDR3 sequence reads: CASSRTPGLVEDTQYF. The DNA of the CDR3 is TGTGCCAGCAGCCGTACCCCGGGACTAGTCGAAGATACGCAGTATTTT.